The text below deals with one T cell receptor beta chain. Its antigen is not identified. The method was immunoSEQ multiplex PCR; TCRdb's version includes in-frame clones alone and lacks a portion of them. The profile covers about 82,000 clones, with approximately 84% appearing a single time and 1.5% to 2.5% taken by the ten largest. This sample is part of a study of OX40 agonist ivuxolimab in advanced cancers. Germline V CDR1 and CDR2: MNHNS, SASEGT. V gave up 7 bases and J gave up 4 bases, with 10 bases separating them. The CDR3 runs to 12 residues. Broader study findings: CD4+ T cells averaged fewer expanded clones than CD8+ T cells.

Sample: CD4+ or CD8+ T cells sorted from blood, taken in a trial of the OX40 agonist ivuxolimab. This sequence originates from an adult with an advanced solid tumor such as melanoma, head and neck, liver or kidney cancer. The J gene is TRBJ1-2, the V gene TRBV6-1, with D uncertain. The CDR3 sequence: CASTFYSYGYTF. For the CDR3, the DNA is TGTGCCAGCACATTTTACAGCTATGGCTACACCTTC.